Listed here are 5 T cell receptor beta chains from one sample, sequenced in a study of blood T cell repertoires in COVID-19. Repertoires were generated with immunoSEQ multiplex PCR, while TCRdb's copy carries only in-frame clones and drops some. Seen here are about 120,000 clones, approximately 82% observed once, and the top ten hold over 9.5%. Material: peripheral blood. The receptor source for this set is a man in his 60s with acute or convalescent COVID-19.

The chain recombines TRBV9 with TRBJ2-1; D is ambiguous. The V and J ends lost 0 bases and 1 base respectively, with 8 bases between them. The CDR3 extends over 15 amino acids. Germline CDR1 SGDLS, CDR2 YYNGEE. CDR3 residues: CASSVEPLSYNEQFF. The CDR3 DNA is TGTGCCAGCAGCGTAGAACCGCTATCCTACAATGAGCAGTTCTTC.

This clone was recorded only once. The V gene is TRBV30, the J gene TRBJ1-5; D is ambiguous. Germline V gives CDR1 GTSNPN, CDR2 SVGIG (reference sequence). V shed 0 bases and J shed 7 bases, with 13 bases lying between them. There are 14 residues in the CDR3. CDR3 protein: CAWSVTGKRQPQHF. As DNA, the CDR3 is TGTGCCTGGAGTGTAACGGGGAAAAGACAGCCCCAGCATTTT. Full variable domain (remainder filled in from reference TRBV30 and TRBJ1-5): SQTIHQWPATLVQPVGSPLSLECTVEGTSNPNLYWYRQAAGRGLQLLFYSVGIGQISSEVPQNLSASRPQDRQFILSSKKLLLSDSGFYLCAWSVTGKRQPQHFGDGTRLSIL.

The gene calls are TRBV19 and TRBJ1-1, with D possibly TRBD1 on 5 matching bases. The CDR3 covers 15 residues. The ends were cut back, 7 bases at V and 5 bases at J, with 20 bases in the middle. CDR1 and CDR2 (germline): LNHDA, SQIVND (reference sequence). CDR3 sequence: CASTLGKGWVTEAFF. The DNA of the CDR3 is TGTGCCAGTACCCTGGGAAAGGGGTGGGTGACTGAAGCTTTCTTT.

The rearrangement links TRBV24-1 to TRBJ1-2; D remains ambiguous. This CDR3 is 14 amino acids long. Trimming stripped 6 bases from V and 2 bases from J, with 12 bases between. The germline V gene encodes CDR1 KGHDR and CDR2 SFDVKD. This chain's CDR3 is CATSNNAFNYGYTF. The DNA of the CDR3 is TGTGCCACCAGTAACAACGCCTTCAACTATGGCTACACCTTC.

A note on this clone: The sample contains more than one DNA sequence encoding this CDR3. V is TRBV12-5 and J is TRBJ1-3, with D perhaps TRBD1 (6 bases). Trimming removed 3 bases at V and 0 bases at J, with 6 bases between. This CDR3 contains 14 residues. The germline V gene encodes CDR1 LGHNT and CDR2 FRNRAP. This chain's CDR3 is CASGLGGSGNTIYF. The CDR3 DNA sequence: TGTGCTAGTGGTTTAGGGGGCTCTGGAAACACCATATATTTT.